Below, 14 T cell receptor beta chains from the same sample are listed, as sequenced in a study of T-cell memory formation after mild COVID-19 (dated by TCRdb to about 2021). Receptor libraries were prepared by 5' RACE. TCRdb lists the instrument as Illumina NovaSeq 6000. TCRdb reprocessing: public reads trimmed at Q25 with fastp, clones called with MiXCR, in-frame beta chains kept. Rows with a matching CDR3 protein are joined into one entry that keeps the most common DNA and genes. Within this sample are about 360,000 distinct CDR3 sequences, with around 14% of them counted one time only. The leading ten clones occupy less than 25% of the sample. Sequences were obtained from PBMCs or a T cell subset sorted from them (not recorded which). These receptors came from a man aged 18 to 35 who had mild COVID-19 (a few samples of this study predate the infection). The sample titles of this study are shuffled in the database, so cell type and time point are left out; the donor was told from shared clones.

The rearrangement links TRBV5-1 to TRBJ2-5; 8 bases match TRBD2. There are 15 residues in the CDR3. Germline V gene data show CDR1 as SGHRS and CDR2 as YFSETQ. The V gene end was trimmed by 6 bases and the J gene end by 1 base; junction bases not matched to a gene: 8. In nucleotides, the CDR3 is TGCGCCAGCAACCCTTTGGCGGGGGGCCAAGAGACCCAGTACTTC. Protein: CASNPLAGGQETQYF.

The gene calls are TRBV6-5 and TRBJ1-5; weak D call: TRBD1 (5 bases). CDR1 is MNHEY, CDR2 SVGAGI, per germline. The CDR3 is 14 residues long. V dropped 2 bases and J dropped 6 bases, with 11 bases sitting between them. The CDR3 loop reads CASSYTRVGQPQHF. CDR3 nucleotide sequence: TGTGCCAGCAGTTACACCAGGGTCGGTCAGCCCCAGCATTTT.

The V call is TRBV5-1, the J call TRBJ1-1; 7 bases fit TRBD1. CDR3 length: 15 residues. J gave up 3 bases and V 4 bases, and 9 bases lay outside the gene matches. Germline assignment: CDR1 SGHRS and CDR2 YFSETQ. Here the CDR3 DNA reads TGCGCCAGCAGCGAACAGGGGAATGGGGACACTGAAGCTTTCTTT. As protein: CASSEQGNGDTEAFF.

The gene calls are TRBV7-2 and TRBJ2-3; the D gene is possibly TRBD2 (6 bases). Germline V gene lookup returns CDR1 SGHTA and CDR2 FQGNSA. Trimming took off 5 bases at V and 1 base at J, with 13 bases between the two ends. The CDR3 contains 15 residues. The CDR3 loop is CASSPSGYGTDTQYF. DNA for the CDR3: TGTGCCAGCAGCCCAAGCGGGTATGGCACAGATACGCAGTATTTT.

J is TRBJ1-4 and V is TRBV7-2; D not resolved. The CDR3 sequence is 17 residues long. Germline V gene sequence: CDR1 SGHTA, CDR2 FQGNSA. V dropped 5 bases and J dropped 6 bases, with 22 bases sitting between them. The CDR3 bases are TGTGCCAGCAGCCCAACCAACCTCAGGATGCTAGATGAAAAACTGTTTTTT. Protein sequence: CASSPTNLRMLDEKLFF.

The CDR3: CSATPTGHYGYTF. Written as DNA, the CDR3 is TGCAGTGCTACCCCGACAGGGCACTATGGCTACACCTTC. This sequence joins TRBV20-1 and TRBJ1-2; 7 bases map to TRBD1. This CDR3 is built from 13 residues. CDR1 and CDR2 from the germline V gene are DFQATT and SNEGSKA (reference sequence). Germline trimming cut 4 bases from V and 3 bases from J; bases unmatched to any gene: 5.

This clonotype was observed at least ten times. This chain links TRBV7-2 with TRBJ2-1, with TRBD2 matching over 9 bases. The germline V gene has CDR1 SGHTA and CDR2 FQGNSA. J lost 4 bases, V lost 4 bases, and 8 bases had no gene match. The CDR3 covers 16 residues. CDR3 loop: CASSSASGEPYNEQFF. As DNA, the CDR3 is TGTGCCAGCAGCTCCGCTAGCGGGGAGCCATACAATGAGCAGTTCTTC.

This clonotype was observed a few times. Written as DNA, the CDR3 is TGTGCCAGCAGGCCAGGGACACTACATGAAAAACTGTTTTTT. It is translated as CASRPGTLHEKLFF. The J gene is TRBJ1-4, the V gene TRBV6-5; the D gene is possibly TRBD1 (6 bases). The V end was cut by 6 bases, the J end by 6 bases, with 14 bases between. CDR3 length equals 14 residues. The germline V gene has CDR1 MNHEY and CDR2 SVGAGI.

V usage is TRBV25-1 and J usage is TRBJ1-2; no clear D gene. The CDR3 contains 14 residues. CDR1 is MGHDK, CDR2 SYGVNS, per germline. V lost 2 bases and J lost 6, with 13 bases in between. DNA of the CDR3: TGTGCCAGCAGTGAAAGAGGTACGGTGAATGGCTACACCTTC. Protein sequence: CASSERGTVNGYTF.

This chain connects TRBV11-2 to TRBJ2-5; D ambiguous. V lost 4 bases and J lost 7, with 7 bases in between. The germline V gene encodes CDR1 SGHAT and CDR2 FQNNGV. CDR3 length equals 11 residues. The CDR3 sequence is CASSSRVTQYF. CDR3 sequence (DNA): TGTGCCAGCAGCTCGAGAGTGACCCAGTACTTC.

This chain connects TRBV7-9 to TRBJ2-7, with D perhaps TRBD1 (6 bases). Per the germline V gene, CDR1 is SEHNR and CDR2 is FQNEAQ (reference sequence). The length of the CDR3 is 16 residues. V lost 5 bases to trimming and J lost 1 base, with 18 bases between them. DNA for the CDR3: TGTGCCAGCAGCACCCACGCAGGGGAAGGGTCCTACGAGCAGTACTTC. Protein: CASSTHAGEGSYEQYF.

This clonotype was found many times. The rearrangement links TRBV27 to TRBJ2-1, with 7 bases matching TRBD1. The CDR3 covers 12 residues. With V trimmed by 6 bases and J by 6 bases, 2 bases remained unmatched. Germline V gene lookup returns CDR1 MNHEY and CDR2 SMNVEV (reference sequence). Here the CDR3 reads CASREGANEQFF. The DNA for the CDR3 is TGTGCCAGCAGAGAGGGGGCCAATGAGCAGTTCTTC.

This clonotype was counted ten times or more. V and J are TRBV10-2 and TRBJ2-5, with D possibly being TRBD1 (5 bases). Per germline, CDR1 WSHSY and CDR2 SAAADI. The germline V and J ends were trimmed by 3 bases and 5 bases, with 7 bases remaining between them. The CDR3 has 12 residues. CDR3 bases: TGCGCCAGCAGTGAAGGGGTGGAGACCCAGTACTTC. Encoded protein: CASSEGVETQYF.

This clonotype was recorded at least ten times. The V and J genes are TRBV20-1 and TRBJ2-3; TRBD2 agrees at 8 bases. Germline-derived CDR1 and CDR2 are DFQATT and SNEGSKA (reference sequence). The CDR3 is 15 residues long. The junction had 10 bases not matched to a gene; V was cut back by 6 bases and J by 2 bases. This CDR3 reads CSARTGRGDTDTQYF. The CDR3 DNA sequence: TGCAGTGCAAGAACCGGGCGGGGGGACACAGATACGCAGTATTTT.